The sequence of this T cell receptor (beta chain) was determined in a study of OX40 agonist ivuxolimab in advanced cancers. Background on the study: Ivuxolimab is an agonistic anti-OX40 (CD134) antibody, and patients were treated with it. Whole-study results and caveats: At doses 0.1 to 3.0 mg/kg, CD4+ and CD8+ clones expanded.

Some clones are missing from TCRdb's copy, which holds only in-frame ones; the method was immunoSEQ multiplex PCR. The data show approximately 67,000 clones, 75% to 85% seen once. This CDR3 is built from 16 residues. V gave up 6 bases and J gave up 3 bases; unmatched junction bases: 12. Germline CDR1 is SNHLY and CDR2 is FYNNEI. This clone was detected only a few times. Its antigen is still unknown. The chain joins TRBV2 to TRBJ1-2; 8 bases are a match to TRBD1. The sample here was CD4+ or CD8+ T cells sorted from blood, taken in a trial of the OX40 agonist ivuxolimab. The TCR comes from an adult with an advanced solid tumor such as melanoma, head and neck, liver or kidney cancer. The CDR3 loop is CASRLLPGGADYGYTF. CDR3 in DNA: TGTGCCAGCAGACTGCTCCCAGGGGGCGCGGACTATGGCTACACCTTC.